This paragraph covers one T cell receptor (beta chain) sequence. What it binds is not known. During the collection period, no donor immune events like infections were recorded. These data come from a study of identifying expanded T cells in peripheral blood. V was clipped by 4 bases and J by 2 bases, with 14 bases between them. The V gene's germline CDR1 is SGHRS and CDR2 YFSETQ. This CDR3 has 15 amino acids. The method was immunoSEQ multiplex PCR; TCRdb's version includes in-frame clones alone and lacks a portion of them. The sample yields around 120,000 clones, around 84% seen once. Whole-study findings and limits: Clone count variance between approximately two-week samples rose with total template count.

The clonotype comes from a person aged 18 to 70 in good health. The specimen was blood. The chain has TRBV5-1 and TRBJ2-3, with D possibly TRBD2 on 5 matching bases. CDR3 bases: TGCGCCAGCAGCACGGGAACAGCTCCCACAGATACGCAGTATTTT. Amino acid sequence: CASSTGTAPTDTQYF.